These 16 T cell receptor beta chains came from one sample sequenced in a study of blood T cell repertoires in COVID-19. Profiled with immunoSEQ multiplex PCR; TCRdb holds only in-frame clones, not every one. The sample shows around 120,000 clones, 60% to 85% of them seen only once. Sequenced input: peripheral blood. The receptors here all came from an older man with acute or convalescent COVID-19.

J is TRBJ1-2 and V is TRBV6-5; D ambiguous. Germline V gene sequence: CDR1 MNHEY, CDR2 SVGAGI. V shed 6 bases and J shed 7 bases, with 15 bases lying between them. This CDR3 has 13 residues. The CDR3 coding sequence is TGTGCCAGCAGCATTAGGGAGCGGCGTGGCTACACCTTC. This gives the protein CASSIRERRGYTF.

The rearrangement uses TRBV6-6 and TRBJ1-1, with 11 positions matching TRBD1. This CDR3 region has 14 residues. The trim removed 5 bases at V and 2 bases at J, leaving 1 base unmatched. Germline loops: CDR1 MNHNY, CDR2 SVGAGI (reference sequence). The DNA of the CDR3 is TGTGCCAGCAGTAGGACAGGGGGCAACACTGAAGCTTTCTTT. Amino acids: CASSRTGGNTEAFF.

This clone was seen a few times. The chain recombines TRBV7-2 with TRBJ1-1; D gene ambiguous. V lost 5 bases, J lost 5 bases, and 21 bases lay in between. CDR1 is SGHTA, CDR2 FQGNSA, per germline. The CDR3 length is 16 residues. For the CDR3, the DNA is TGTGCCAGCAGCCCGCGAGGATTCACGGGTGGAACTGAAGCTTTCTTT. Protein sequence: CASSPRGFTGGTEAFF.

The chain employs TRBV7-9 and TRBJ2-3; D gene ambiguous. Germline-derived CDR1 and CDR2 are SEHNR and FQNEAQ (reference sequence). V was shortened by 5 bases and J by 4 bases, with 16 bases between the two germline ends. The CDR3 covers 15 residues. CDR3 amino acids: CASSPSLAGPDTQYF. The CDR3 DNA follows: TGTGCCAGCAGCCCCTCCTTAGCCGGCCCAGATACGCAGTATTTT.

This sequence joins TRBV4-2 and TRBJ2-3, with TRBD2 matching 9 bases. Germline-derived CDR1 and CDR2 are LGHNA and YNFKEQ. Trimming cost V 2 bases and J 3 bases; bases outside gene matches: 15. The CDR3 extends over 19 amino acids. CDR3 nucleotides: TGTGCCAGCAGCCAACCGCAAGGGGGCGGGGGGGGGATAACAGATACGCAGTATTTT. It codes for CASSQPQGGGGGITDTQYF.

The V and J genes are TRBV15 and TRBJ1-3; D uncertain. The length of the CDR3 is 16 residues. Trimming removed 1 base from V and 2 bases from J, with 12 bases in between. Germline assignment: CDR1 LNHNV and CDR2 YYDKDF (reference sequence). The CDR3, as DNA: TGTGCCACCAGCAGAGCGCCGAGGTTAGCTGGAAACACCATATATTTT. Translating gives CATSRAPRLAGNTIYF.

This CDR3 reads CASSLDRGTEAFF. In nucleotides, the CDR3 is TGTGCCAGCAGCCTGGACAGGGGAACTGAAGCTTTCTTT. The rearrangement joins TRBV12-3 or TRBV12-4 to TRBJ1-1, with 9 bases lining up with TRBD1. The CDR3 sequence is 13 residues long. The V segment lost 6 bases and the J segment 5 bases; nucleotides outside the gene matches: 4.

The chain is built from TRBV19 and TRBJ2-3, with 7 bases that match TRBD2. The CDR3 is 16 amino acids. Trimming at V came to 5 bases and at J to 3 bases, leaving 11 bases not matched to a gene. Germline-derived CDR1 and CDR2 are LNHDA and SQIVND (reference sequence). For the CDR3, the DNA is TGTGCCAGTAGTCTCCCAGCGGGGCAAAAGACAGATACGCAGTATTTT. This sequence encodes CASSLPAGQKTDTQYF. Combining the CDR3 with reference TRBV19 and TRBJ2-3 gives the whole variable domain DGGITQSPKYLFRKEGQNVTLSCEQNLNHDAMYWYRQDPGQGLRLIYYSQIVNDFQKGDIAEGYSVSREKKESFPLTVTSAQKNPTAFYLCASSLPAGQKTDTQYFGPGTRLTVL.

This CDR3 is CASSLTDRSNYGYTF. The CDR3 nucleotides are TGTGCCAGCAGCTTAACGGATCGGAGCAACTATGGCTACACCTTC. The rearrangement links TRBV7-3 to TRBJ1-2; D uncertain. Germline V gene sequence: CDR1 SGHTA, CDR2 FQGTGA. This CDR3 has 15 amino acids. V was cut by 0 bases and J by 2 bases, with 10 bases left in between.

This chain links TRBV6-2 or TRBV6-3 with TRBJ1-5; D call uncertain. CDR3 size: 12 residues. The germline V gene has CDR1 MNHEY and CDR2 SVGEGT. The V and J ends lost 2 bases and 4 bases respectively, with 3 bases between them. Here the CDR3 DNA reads TGTGCCAGCAGTTACGTAAATCAGCCCCAGCATTTT. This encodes CASSYVNQPQHF.

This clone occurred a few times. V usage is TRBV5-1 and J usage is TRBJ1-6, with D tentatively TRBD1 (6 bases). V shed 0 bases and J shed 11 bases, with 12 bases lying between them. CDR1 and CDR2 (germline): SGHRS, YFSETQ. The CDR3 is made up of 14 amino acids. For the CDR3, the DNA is TGCGCCAGCAGCTTGGCAGGGGCGCTTACACCCCTCCACTTT. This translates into CASSLAGALTPLHF.

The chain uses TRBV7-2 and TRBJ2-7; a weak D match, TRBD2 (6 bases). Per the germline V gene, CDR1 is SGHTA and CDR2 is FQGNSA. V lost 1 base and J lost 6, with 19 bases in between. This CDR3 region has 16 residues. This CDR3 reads CASSLDWQRRGVEQYF. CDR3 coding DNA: TGTGCCAGCAGCTTAGATTGGCAGAGGAGGGGTGTCGAGCAGTACTTC.

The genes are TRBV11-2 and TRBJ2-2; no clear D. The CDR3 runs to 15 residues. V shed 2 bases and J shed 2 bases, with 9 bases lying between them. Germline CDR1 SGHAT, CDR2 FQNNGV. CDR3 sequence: CASSLRERNTGELFF. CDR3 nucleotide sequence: TGTGCCAGCAGCTTACGAGAGAGAAACACCGGGGAGCTGTTTTTT.

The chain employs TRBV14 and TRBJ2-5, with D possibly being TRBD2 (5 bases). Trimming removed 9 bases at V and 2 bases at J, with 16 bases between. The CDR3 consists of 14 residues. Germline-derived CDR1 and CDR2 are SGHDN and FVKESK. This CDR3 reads CASSRDIRQETQYF. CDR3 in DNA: TGTGCCAGTTCCCGGGATATTCGGCAAGAGACCCAGTACTTC.

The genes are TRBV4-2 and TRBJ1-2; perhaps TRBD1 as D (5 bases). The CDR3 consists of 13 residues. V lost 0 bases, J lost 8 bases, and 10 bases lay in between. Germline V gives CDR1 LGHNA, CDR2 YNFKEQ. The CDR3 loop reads CASSQEWQGGYTF. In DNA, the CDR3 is TGTGCCAGCAGCCAAGAATGGCAGGGCGGCTACACCTTC.

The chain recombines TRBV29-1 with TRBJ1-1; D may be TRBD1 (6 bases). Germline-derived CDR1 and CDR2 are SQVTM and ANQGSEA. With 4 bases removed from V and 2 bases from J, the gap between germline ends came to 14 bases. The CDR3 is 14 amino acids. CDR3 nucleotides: TGCAGCGTTGCATGGGGGGGGCCCAACACTGAAGCTTTCTTT. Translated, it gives CSVAWGGPNTEAFF.